One and the same sample provided the 8 T cell receptor beta chains below, sequenced in a study of OX40 agonist ivuxolimab in advanced cancers. The protocol was immunoSEQ multiplex PCR, while the TCRdb copy is restricted to in-frame clones and leaves out a portion. Of under 95,000 clones in the sample, about 89% were seen once. This sample comprised CD4+ or CD8+ T cells sorted from blood, obtained in a trial of the OX40 agonist ivuxolimab. All receptors come from an adult with an advanced solid tumor such as melanoma, head and neck, liver or kidney cancer.

Here the CDR3 DNA reads TGCGCCAGCAGCTTGGTGGGCGCAGATACGCAGTATTTT. Translation: CASSLVGADTQYF. The gene calls are TRBV5-1 and TRBJ2-3; no firm D call. The CDR3 contains 13 residues. Germline values: CDR1 SGHRS, CDR2 YFSETQ. The V gene lost 0 bases and the J gene lost 4 bases, with 6 bases spanning the gap.

This rearrangement joins TRBV10-2 to TRBJ2-5; perhaps TRBD2 as D (5 bases). The CDR3 is 11 amino acids. In germline, CDR1 is WSHSY, CDR2 SAAADI. Trimming took off 10 bases at V and 5 bases at J, with 11 bases between the two ends. CDR3 loop: CATKGGETQYF. The CDR3 DNA reads as TGCGCCACCAAAGGCGGGGAGACCCAGTACTTC.

The rearrangement uses TRBV27 and TRBJ1-1; D call uncertain. V was clipped by 5 bases and J by 0 bases, with 10 bases between them. Germline-derived CDR1 and CDR2 are MNHEY and SMNVEV (reference sequence). The CDR3 sequence is 14 residues long. The CDR3 bases are TGTGCCAGCAGTCCCCGAGGGCTGAACACTGAAGCTTTCTTT. Amino acid sequence: CASSPRGLNTEAFF.

The rearrangement links TRBV5-6 to TRBJ1-5; weak D call: TRBD1 (6 bases). This CDR3 contains 15 residues. V lost 1 base and J lost 5, with 13 bases in between. Germline loops: CDR1 SGHDT, CDR2 YYEEEE. CDR3 sequence (DNA): TGTGCCAGCAGCTTGAGTATCAGGGGTGATCAGCCCCAGCATTTT. This sequence encodes CASSLSIRGDQPQHF.

This sequence joins TRBV5-1 and TRBJ2-1; 11 bases are shared with TRBD1. Germline trimming cut 3 bases from V and 4 bases from J; bases unmatched to any gene: 3. This CDR3 region has 15 residues. Germline V gives CDR1 SGHRS, CDR2 YFSETQ. CDR3 in DNA: TGCGCCAGCAGCTCAGGACAGGGGGCTTACAATGAGCAGTTCTTC. The encoded protein is CASSSGQGAYNEQFF.

The V call is TRBV7-9, the J call TRBJ1-2, with D possibly matching TRBD1 (6 bases). V lost 2 bases to trimming and J lost 3 bases, with 13 bases between them. The germline V gene encodes CDR1 SEHNR and CDR2 FQNEAQ (reference sequence). The CDR3 covers 15 residues. CDR3 nucleotide sequence: TGTGCCAGCAGCTTATCCCCAGGGGATGACTATGGCTACACCTTC. It translates to CASSLSPGDDYGYTF.

Only a few counts were recorded for this clone. The chain recombines TRBV7-6 with TRBJ2-1; 8 bases are a match to TRBD2. Germline trimming cut 1 base from V and 4 bases from J; bases unmatched to any gene: 3. The CDR3 extends over 15 amino acids. CDR1 is SGHVS, CDR2 FNYEAQ, per germline. CDR3 nucleotide sequence: TGTGCCAGCAGCTTAGAGACTAGCGCATACAATGAGCAGTTCTTC. Residues: CASSLETSAYNEQFF.

The J gene is TRBJ2-7, the V gene TRBV10-3; 7 bases line up with TRBD1. This CDR3 has 15 residues. J was trimmed by 2 bases and V by 2 bases; bases with no gene match: 6. Looked up from germline, CDR1 is ENHRY and CDR2 is SYGVKD. For the CDR3, the DNA is TGTGCCATCAGTGAGCTCCGGGACAGCGCCTACGAGCAGTACTTC. Translated, it gives CAISELRDSAYEQYF.